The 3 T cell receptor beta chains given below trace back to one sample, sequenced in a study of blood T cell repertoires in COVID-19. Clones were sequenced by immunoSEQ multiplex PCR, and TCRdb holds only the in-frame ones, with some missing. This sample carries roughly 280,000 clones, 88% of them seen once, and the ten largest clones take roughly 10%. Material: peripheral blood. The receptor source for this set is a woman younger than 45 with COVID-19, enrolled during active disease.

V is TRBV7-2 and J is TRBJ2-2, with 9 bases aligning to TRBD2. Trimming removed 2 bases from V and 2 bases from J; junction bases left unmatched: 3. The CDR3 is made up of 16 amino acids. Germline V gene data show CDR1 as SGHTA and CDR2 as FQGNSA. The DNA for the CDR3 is TGTGCCAGCAGCTTACTAGCGGGGAAAAACACCGGGGAGCTGTTTTTT. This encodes CASSLLAGKNTGELFF. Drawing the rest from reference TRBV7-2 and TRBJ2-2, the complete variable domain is GAGVSQSPSNKVTEKGKDVELRCDPISGHTALYWYRQSLGQGLEFLIYFQGNSAPDKSGLPSDRFSAERTGGSVSTLTIQRTQQEDSAVYLCASSLLAGKNTGELFFGEGSRLTVL.

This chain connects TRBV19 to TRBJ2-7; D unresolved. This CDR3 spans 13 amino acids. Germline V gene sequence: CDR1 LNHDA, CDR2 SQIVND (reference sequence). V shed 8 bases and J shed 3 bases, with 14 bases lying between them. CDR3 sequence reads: CASSWANSYEQYF. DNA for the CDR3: TGTGCCAGTTCCTGGGCAAACAGCTACGAGCAGTACTTC.

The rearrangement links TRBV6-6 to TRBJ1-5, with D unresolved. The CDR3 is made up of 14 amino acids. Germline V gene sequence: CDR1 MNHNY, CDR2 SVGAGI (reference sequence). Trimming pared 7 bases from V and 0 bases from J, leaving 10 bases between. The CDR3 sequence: CASKREGSNQPQHF. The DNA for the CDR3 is TGTGCCAGCAAAAGGGAGGGTAGCAATCAGCCCCAGCATTTT.